The rows below give T cell receptor beta chains drawn from one sample of a study of blood T cell dynamics during melanoma immunotherapy. TCRdb's table, derived via immunoSEQ multiplex PCR, lists solely in-frame clones and lacks some. The table shows some 10,000 clones, with approximately 87% occurring only once. The sequencing here drew on blood, taken from a patient treated with checkpoint blockade. The receptor source for this set is a human donor with melanoma. Both conserved end residues are trimmed from each CDR3. Some rows mark clone size as missing; the rest say once, few, many or name a class of expanded clone.

cdr3_aa v_call clone_size
ASSLGETYNSPLH TRBV7-2 -
ASSVSYRDREF TRBV6-1 -
ASRGSGSSSYEQY TRBV6-4 -
ASSRGQGITGELF TRBV9 -
ASSQDPAGGTEAF TRBV4-3 -
ASSGTGPDTQY TRBV19 -
ASSPRIIETQY TRBV7-9 once
ASSPDRVDEQF TRBV18 -
ASSPTGGSYNSPLH TRBV18 -
ASSPKTGGTEAF TRBV11-2 -
ATSLPSGLAGGAETQY TRBV15 -
AWRMYSAGTQY TRBV30 -
SVLRGPGELF TRBV29-1 -
ASSMRRGLDTQY TRBV19 -
ASSLVVSGTDTQY TRBV7-2 -
ASRRTSTGTNTQY TRBV2 -
ASSPAGTVLSYT TRBV28 few
ASSQEIYYGYT TRBV14 -
ASSAAGTEYPF TRBV6-6 -
ASSLGMRAAQETQY TRBV7-2 -
AIRARGTEAF TRBV10-3 -
ASSQESPDRINGYT TRBV4-1 -
AWIMGPGTEAF TRBV30 -
ASSTLTSGSYNEQF TRBV27 -
AISESRGNQPQH TRBV10-3 -
ASSATGGHEQF TRBV7-2 -
ASSPLPSGNTIY TRBV7-6 few
ASSKRDRGNEQF TRBV21-1 -
ASSKLGQGAGEAF TRBV19 -
ASSLAGQNTDTQY TRBV5-4 -
ASSLSPEGNTEAF TRBV27 -
ASSAGTSGYNEQF TRBV9 once
ASSLAGAGNQETQY TRBV5-1 -